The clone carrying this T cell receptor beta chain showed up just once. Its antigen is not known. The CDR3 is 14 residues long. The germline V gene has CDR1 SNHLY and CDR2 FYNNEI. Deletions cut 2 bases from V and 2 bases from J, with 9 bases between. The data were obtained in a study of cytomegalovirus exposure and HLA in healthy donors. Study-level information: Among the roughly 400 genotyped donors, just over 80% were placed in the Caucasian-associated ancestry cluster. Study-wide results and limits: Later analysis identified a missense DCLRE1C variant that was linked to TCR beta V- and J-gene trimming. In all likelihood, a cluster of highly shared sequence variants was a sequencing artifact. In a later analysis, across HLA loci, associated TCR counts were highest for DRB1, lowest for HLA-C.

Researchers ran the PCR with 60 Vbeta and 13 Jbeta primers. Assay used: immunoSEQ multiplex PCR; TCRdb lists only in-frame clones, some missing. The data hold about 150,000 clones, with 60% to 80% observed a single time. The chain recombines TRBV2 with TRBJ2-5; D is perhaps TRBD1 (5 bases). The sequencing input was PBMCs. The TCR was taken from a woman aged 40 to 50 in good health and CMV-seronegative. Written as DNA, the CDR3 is TGTGCCAGCAGTGAACGGACAAATCAAGAGACCCAGTACTTC. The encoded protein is CASSERTNQETQYF.